A single sample is the source of the 2 T cell receptor beta chains below, sequenced in a study of T cell responses to AZD1222 COVID-19 vaccine. Generated by immunoSEQ multiplex PCR, the TCRdb table keeps only in-frame clones and is missing some. Of over 110,000 clones listed, 80% to 95% are singletons. Specimen: peripheral blood, collected on day 0 of AZD1222 vaccination. The receptors derive from an adult in good health.

This chain links TRBV7-2 with TRBJ2-1; 9 nucleotides line up with TRBD2. Trimming at V came to 5 bases and at J to 9 bases, leaving 8 bases not matched to a gene. The germline CDR1 and CDR2 sequences are SGHTA and FQGNSA. CDR3 length: 14 amino acids. The CDR3 DNA reads as TGTGCCAGCAGCCCACTAGCGGGTATAAGTGAGCAGTTCTTC. Its translation: CASSPLAGISEQFF.

J is TRBJ2-3 and V is TRBV5-1, with D perhaps given as TRBD1 or TRBD2 (6 bases each). This CDR3 is 16 amino acids long. CDR1 SGHRS and CDR2 YFSETQ come from the germline V gene. With 0 bases removed from V and 6 bases from J, the gap between germline ends came to 17 bases. The CDR3 DNA reads as TGCGCCAGCAGCTTGGTTTCTGGAAGGGGGGAGGATACGCAGTATTTT. Its protein is CASSLVSGRGEDTQYF. Together with reference TRBV5-1 and TRBJ2-3, the CDR3 gives the full variable domain: KAGVTQTPRYLIKTRGQQVTLSCSPISGHRSVSWYQQTPGQGLQFLFEYFSETQRNKGNFPGRFSGRQFSNSRSEMNVSTLELGDSALYLCASSLVSGRGEDTQYFGPGTRLTVL.